A selection of T cell receptor beta chains follows, all from one sample in a study of CD4+ T cells in melanoma. Method: immunoSEQ multiplex PCR; TCRdb's copy keeps in-frame clones and lacks some. This sample has 50,000 or so clones, with approximately 92% found just once. Sequenced: peripheral blood. These receptors originate from a human donor with melanoma. The CDR3 runs from the conserved cysteine through the conserved F or W. The order of the fields is J gene, V gene, D gene, CDR3 protein. D genes are given only for firm matches.

TRBJ1-2	TRBV5-4	NA	CASSQGQGLVPKHGYTF
TRBJ1-6	TRBV28	NA	CASIGREASPLHF
TRBJ1-6	TRBV6-4	NA	CASSDSGHLLSYNSPLHF
TRBJ2-1	TRBV7-9	TRBD1	CASSLGQGTNEQFF
TRBJ1-1	TRBV6-5	NA	CASSYLKGWDTEAFF
TRBJ2-5	TRBV7-6	NA	CASSPLGVGETQYF
TRBJ1-2	TRBV18	NA	CASSPPVPGLNYGYTF
TRBJ2-7	TRBV2	NA	CASSEVSWEQYF
TRBJ2-7	TRBV10-2	NA	CASSESRLFYEQYF
TRBJ2-2	TRBV10-2	NA	CASRPGNTGELFF